Each of the 20 T cell receptor beta chains below was sequenced from the same sample in a study of blood T cells in healthy people across ages. Combining a sample-barcoded 5' primer with a J-beta primer mix, a second PCR ran for about 7 to 12 cycles. TCRdb processed the 5' RACE reads anew with MiXCR; each CDR3 protein has one entry. Of about 1.4 million distinct CDR3 sequences in the sample, around 59% were seen once. What was sequenced was blood. The receptors come from a young man in good health.

V gene TRBV20-1 combines with J gene TRBJ2-7; no firm D call. This CDR3 region has 16 residues. The germline V gene encodes CDR1 DFQATT and CDR2 SNEGSKA (reference sequence). V was cut by 2 bases and J by 1 base, with 18 bases left in between. The CDR3 nucleotides read TGCAGTGCTAGACATTTGGATTATTCCATGTCCTACGAGCAGTACTTC. Translated, it gives CSARHLDYSMSYEQYF.

V and J are TRBV4-2 and TRBJ1-2; perhaps TRBD1 as D (6 bases). CDR1 and CDR2 from the germline V gene are LGHNA and YNFKEQ. V lost 5 bases and J lost 2, with 12 bases in between. The CDR3 is 14 amino acids. The CDR3 reads CASSSGGDNYGYTF. In DNA form, the CDR3 reads TGTGCCAGCAGCTCGGGGGGCGACAACTATGGCTACACCTTC.

This clonotype has more than one count but fewer than ten. The V call is TRBV29-1, the J call TRBJ2-5; a possible D gene is TRBD1 (5 bases). This CDR3 has 11 amino acids. V shed 7 bases and J shed 3 bases, with 9 bases lying between them. The germline gives CDR1 SQVTM, CDR2 ANQGSEA. CDR3 in amino acids: CSADSEETQYF. The CDR3 bases are TGCAGCGCTGACAGTGAAGAGACCCAGTACTTC.

The chain carries TRBV20-1 and TRBJ2-5, with TRBD2 matching 8 bases. V dropped 5 bases and J dropped 11; count of bases not matched to a gene: 22. The length of the CDR3 is 16 residues. Germline CDR1 DFQATT, CDR2 SNEGSKA (reference sequence). The DNA of the CDR3 is TGCAGTGCTCCGAAAACAACTAGCGGTTCCTACAATGAGCAGTACTTC. Translated: CSAPKTTSGSYNEQYF.

This clonotype occurred a few times. The V call is TRBV6-5, the J call TRBJ2-3, with D uncertain. Germline V lookup: CDR1 MNHEY, CDR2 SVGAGI. The CDR3 contains 14 residues. Trimming pared 0 bases from V and 6 bases from J, leaving 10 bases between. The CDR3 nucleotides read TGTGCCAGCAGTTACTCGTCCCAGATCGATACGCAGTATTTT. Protein sequence: CASSYSSQIDTQYF.

This chain links TRBV20-1 with TRBJ2-3, with TRBD2 identical over 12 bases. This CDR3 comprises 15 residues. Germline-derived CDR1 and CDR2 are DFQATT and SNEGSKA (reference sequence). The ends lost 6 bases at V and 2 bases at J; junction bases unmatched: 6. CDR3 nucleotides: TGCAGTGCCGCCCGGACTAGCGGGGACACAGATACGCAGTATTTT. Protein sequence: CSAARTSGDTDTQYF.

The CDR3 reads CAISAAGGAGELFF. CDR3 DNA: TGTGCCATCAGCGCCGCCGGAGGTGCCGGGGAGCTGTTTTTT. The V gene is TRBV10-3, the J gene TRBJ2-2; tentatively, D is TRBD2 (5 bases). The CDR3 length is 14 residues. V was shortened by 6 bases and J by 6 bases, with 14 bases between the two germline ends. Germline CDR1 and CDR2: ENHRY and SYGVKD.

This clonotype appeared once. The chain employs TRBV4-2 and TRBJ2-3; no reliable D call. Trimming left V 1 base short and J 2 bases short, with 13 bases between. The CDR3 has 16 residues. Germline CDR1 and CDR2: LGHNA and YNFKEQ. This CDR3 is CASSQGVVDATDTQYF. In DNA form, the CDR3 reads TGTGCCAGCAGCCAAGGGGTAGTTGACGCCACAGATACGCAGTATTTT.

The chain combines TRBV7-9 with TRBJ2-1, with TRBD2 matching over 10 bases. J gave up 2 bases and V 5 bases, and 9 bases lay outside the gene matches. Germline CDR1 reads SEHNR; CDR2 reads FQNEAQ (reference sequence). The CDR3 is made up of 17 amino acids. CDR3 loop: CASSPLLAGVTYNEQFF. The CDR3 region has the DNA TGTGCCAGCAGCCCGCTCCTAGCGGGAGTAACCTACAATGAGCAGTTCTTC.

In DNA, the CDR3 is TGTGCCAGCAGTCCCTTAGCGGGAGGCTCCGGTAATGAGCAGTTCTTC. Its protein is CASSPLAGGSGNEQFF. The chain joins TRBV28 to TRBJ2-1; 10 bases line up with TRBD2. After removal of 5 bases from V and 7 bases from J, the junction contained 11 bases not matched to a gene. Germline CDR1 is MDHEN and CDR2 is SYDVKM. The CDR3 consists of 16 residues.

V gene TRBV11-1 combines with J gene TRBJ1-1; 9 bases match TRBD1. Germline CDR1 SGHAT, CDR2 FQDESV (reference sequence). Trimming cost V 5 bases and J 4 bases; bases outside gene matches: 26. The CDR3 loop spans 21 amino acids. DNA of the CDR3: TGTGCCAGCAGCCATGATAGTCCCGGGACAGGGATGGCGACTATCGGCACTGAAGCTTTCTTT. This gives the protein CASSHDSPGTGMATIGTEAFF.

The CDR3 DNA reads as TGTGCCAGCATCCGGGACGGCAAGTTCTACGAGCAGTACTTC. Protein: CASIRDGKFYEQYF. The rearrangement uses TRBV5-6 and TRBJ2-7; D possibly uses TRBD1 or TRBD2 (5 bases each). Germline CDR1 and CDR2: SGHDT and YYEEEE. Trimming cost V 6 bases and J 3 bases, with 16 bases left between them. This CDR3 is 14 amino acids long.

The chain carries TRBV10-3 and TRBJ2-5; 9 positions agree with TRBD1. The J call could be wrong; TRBJ2-7 is a better fit for the DNA end. The CDR3 spans 18 residues. From germline, CDR1 is ENHRY and CDR2 SYGVKD. CDR3 sequence reads: CAISESAKGTGRSHEQYF. The CDR3 bases are TGTGCCATCAGTGAGTCGGCTAAAGGGACAGGGAGGTCACACGAGCAGTACTTC.

The V gene is TRBV4-1, the J gene TRBJ1-4; a weak D match, TRBD1 (5 bases). CDR3 length: 16 amino acids. In germline, CDR1 is MGHRA, CDR2 YSYEKL. The ends were cut back, 2 bases at V and 7 bases at J, with 17 bases in the middle. The CDR3 sequence: CASSQTPQGDGEKLFF. The DNA for the CDR3 is TGCGCCAGCAGCCAAACGCCCCAGGGAGATGGTGAAAAACTGTTTTTT.

V and J are TRBV7-2 and TRBJ1-5; the D is unclear. The germline V gene encodes CDR1 SGHTA and CDR2 FQGNSA. This CDR3 contains 13 residues. With 6 bases removed from V and 7 bases from J, the gap between germline ends came to 13 bases. In DNA, the CDR3 is TGTGCCAGCAGTAATGGCGTGTCCCAGCCCCAGCATTTT. Its protein is CASSNGVSQPQHF.

The V and J genes are TRBV4-1 and TRBJ2-7; 10 bases are shared with TRBD1. This CDR3 has 14 residues. Germline CDR1 reads MGHRA; CDR2 reads YSYEKL. V lost 6 bases, J lost 3 bases, and 5 bases stayed unmatched. This CDR3 reads CASSEGQGYYEQYF. DNA of the CDR3: TGCGCCAGCAGTGAGGGACAGGGGTACTACGAGCAGTACTTC.

This clonotype was counted between two and nine times. The chain joins TRBV27 to TRBJ2-5; TRBD1 agrees at 8 bases. CDR3 size: 13 residues. V was clipped by 7 bases and J by 5 bases; unmatched bases: 6. Germline V CDR1 and CDR2: MNHEY, SMNVEV (reference sequence). Here the CDR3 DNA reads TGTGCCAGCAAAGACAGGGGTCGGGAGACCCAGTACTTC. The encoded protein is CASKDRGRETQYF.

J is TRBJ1-6 and V is TRBV20-1, with TRBD1 matching over 7 bases. This CDR3 region has 15 residues. V lost 0 bases and J lost 3; bases outside the gene matches: 2. CDR1 DFQATT and CDR2 SNEGSKA come from the germline V gene (reference sequence). The CDR3 region is CSARDRGNYNSPLHF. Here the CDR3 DNA reads TGCAGTGCTAGAGACAGGGGGAACTATAATTCACCCCTCCACTTT.

A few counts support this clonotype. The rearrangement uses TRBV29-1 and TRBJ2-7; 7 bases agree with TRBD2. V lost 6 bases and J lost 1; bases outside the gene matches: 9. Germline V lookup: CDR1 SQVTM, CDR2 ANQGSEA. The CDR3 spans 14 residues. The CDR3 DNA reads as TGCAGCGTGGCGCCTGGGGGGGTTTCCTACGAGCAGTACTTC. Translated: CSVAPGGVSYEQYF.

The gene calls are TRBV27 and TRBJ2-1; 7 nucleotides align to TRBD2. Germline V gene data show CDR1 as MNHEY and CDR2 as SMNVEV (reference sequence). The CDR3 sequence is 14 residues long. With V trimmed by 7 bases and J by 7 bases, 10 bases remained unmatched. The CDR3 loop reads CASTLGGRTNEQFF. The DNA of the CDR3 is TGTGCCAGCACGCTGGGCGGGAGAACAAATGAGCAGTTCTTC.